The 31 T cell receptor beta chains reported below all come from one sample, sequenced in a study of Tregs in tolerant kidney transplant recipients (dated by TCRdb to about 2019). The sample's time point label, decoded: blood sample drawn before combined kidney and bone marrow transplant. The library was obtained by the immunoSEQ multiplex PCR assay. Imported from immuneACCESS, the table was reduced by TCRdb to in-frame sequences with V and J called. These copies leave out some clones; in studies compared against another copy, an unresolved V gene accounts for under half, and the cause of the remainder is not known. The sample table on file contains tens of thousands of clones. The ten largest clones add up to about 8.1% of the sample. The sample consisted of CD8+ T cells from blood, taken before the transplant. These TCRs come from a human donor who received a combined kidney and bone marrow transplant.

Comments on this clone: The read ends 3 residues shy of where the CDR3 ends; the end is completed using the germline J gene. This chain joins TRBV29-1 and TRBJ2-7, with TRBD1 as a possible D gene (5 bases). The CDR3 is 16 amino acids. The germline V and J ends were trimmed by 5 bases and 3 bases, with 23 bases remaining between them. Germline V gene data show CDR1 as SQVTM and CDR2 as ANQGSEA. CDR3 region: CSVITIGVDINYEQYF. CDR3 DNA (partial): TGCAGCGTTATCACAATAGGGGTAGACATCAACTACGAG.

Worth noting for this clone: The read terminates 3 residues ahead of where the CDR3 ends, so the germline J gene completes it. This rearrangement joins TRBV19 to TRBJ1-6; 7 bases fit TRBD1. The CDR3 has 13 residues. Germline V gene sequence: CDR1 LNHDA, CDR2 SQIVND (reference sequence). With V trimmed by 5 bases and J by 7 bases, 2 bases remained unmatched. CDR3 DNA (partial): TGTGCCAGTAGTTGGACAGGCAATTCACCC. It specifies CASSWTGNSP. The whole CDR3 region reads CASSWTGNSPLHF.

Regarding this clone: The read stops 3 residues short of the end of the CDR3; the missing end is completed from the germline J gene. The chain combines TRBV5-1 with TRBJ2-2; D is perhaps TRBD1 (6 bases). Looked up from germline, CDR1 is SGHRS and CDR2 is YFSETQ. Trimming left V 0 bases short and J 1 base short, with 10 bases between. The CDR3 consists of 16 residues. CDR3 DNA (partial): TGCGCCAGCAGCTTGGTCCCAGGGGAGAACACCGGGGAG. It translates to CASSLVPGENTGE. The whole CDR3 reads CASSLVPGENTGELFF.

Worth noting for this clone: Coverage ceases 3 residues before the CDR3 finishes, and the germline J gene fills in the end. The chain uses TRBV7-2 and TRBJ1-1; possibly TRBD1 for D (6 bases). This CDR3 has 14 amino acids. Germline CDR1 SGHTA, CDR2 FQGNSA. With 3 bases removed from V and 0 bases from J, the gap between germline ends came to 8 bases. The sequenced part of the CDR3 DNA is TGTGCCAGCAGCTTGGACAGCATGAACACTGAA. Protein: CASSLDSMNTE. The complete CDR3 reads CASSLDSMNTEAFF.

About this clone: With the read ending 3 residues before the CDR3 end, the germline J gene is used to fill in that end. The chain is built from TRBV11-3 and TRBJ2-2, with 9 bases matching TRBD2. This CDR3 comprises 15 residues. CDR1 is SGHNT and CDR2 is YENEEA in the germline V gene. V trimming: 2 bases; J trimming: 7 bases; junction bases outside the gene matches: 5. CDR3 DNA, as far as it was read: TGTGCCAGCAGCTTACGCGGGGGGGCCCGCGGGGAG. Protein sequence: CASSLRGGARGE. In full, the CDR3 is CASSLRGGARGELFF. Combining the CDR3 with reference TRBV11-3 and TRBJ2-2 gives the whole variable domain EAGVVQSPRYKIIEKKQPVAFWCNPISGHNTLYWYLQNLGQGPELLIRYENEEAVDDSQLPKDRFSAERLKGVDSTLKIQPAELGDSAVYLCASSLRGGARGELFFGEGSRLTVL.

On this clone itself: The read comes to an end 3 residues before the CDR3 does, leaving the germline J gene to fill in the end. The chain employs TRBV2 and TRBJ1-5; the D is unclear. The ends were cut back, 3 bases at V and 0 bases at J, with 15 bases in the middle. CDR3 size: 17 residues. Per germline, CDR1 SNHLY and CDR2 FYNNEI. CDR3 DNA (partial): TGTGCCAGCAGTGAGCGCCACCCAGGAGGTAGCAATCAGCCC. This translates into CASSERHPGGSNQP. The whole CDR3 protein reads CASSERHPGGSNQPQHF.

Concerning this clone: The read ends 3 residues early relative to the CDR3; the germline J gene fills the gap. This chain joins TRBV19 and TRBJ2-5; 9 nucleotides agree with TRBD2. The CDR3 runs 14 residues. CDR1 is LNHDA, CDR2 SQIVND, per germline (reference sequence). V shed 2 bases, J shed 3 bases, and the junction held 1 base outside the gene matches. This CDR3 is CASSILAGEETQYF. The part of the CDR3 DNA that was read is TGTGCCAGTAGTATATTAGCGGGGGAAGAGACC.

As regards this clone: With the read ending 3 residues before the CDR3 end, the germline J gene is used to fill in that end. This sample includes further DNA sequences coding for the same CDR3. This sequence joins TRBV6-2 or TRBV6-3 and TRBJ2-5; 9 positions agree with TRBD2. J lost 4 bases, V lost 0 bases, and 3 bases had no gene match. The CDR3 length is 15 residues. Germline V gives CDR1 MNHEY, CDR2 SVGEGT. The covered CDR3 bases are TGTGCCAGCAGTTACTCAGAGACTAGCGGAGAGACC. Translation gives CASSYSETSGET. From start to end, the CDR3 is CASSYSETSGETQYF.

In the case of this clone: The read comes to an end 3 residues before the CDR3 does, leaving the germline J gene to fill in the end. The rearrangement uses TRBV29-1 and TRBJ2-3, with TRBD1 identical over 7 bases. In germline, CDR1 is SQVTM, CDR2 ANQGSEA. This CDR3 has 14 amino acids. J gave up 3 bases and V 5 bases, and 8 bases lay outside the gene matches. The DNA read from the CDR3 is TGCAGCGTTCCGACAACAGGGGTAACAGATACG. This encodes CSVPTTGVTDT. The whole CDR3 reads CSVPTTGVTDTQYF.

Notes on this clone: The read halts 3 residues ahead of the CDR3 end, with the missing end drawn from the germline J gene. This rearrangement joins TRBV13 to TRBJ2-1; perhaps TRBD1 as D (5 bases). There are 14 residues in the CDR3. V shed 6 bases and J shed 5 bases, with 14 bases lying between them. The germline V gene has CDR1 PRHDT and CDR2 FYEKMQ (reference sequence). Incomplete CDR3 DNA: TGTGCCAGCAGATTCCGGACACGTAACAATGAG. Protein product: CASRFRTRNNE. The CDR3, in full, reads CASRFRTRNNEQFF.

Concerning this clone itself: The missing CDR3 end, 3 residues past where the read stops, is filled in from the germline J gene. The J gene is TRBJ1-2, the V gene TRBV28; D is possibly TRBD1 (5 bases). CDR1 is MDHEN and CDR2 is SYDVKM in the germline V gene. V lost 5 bases and J 1 base, leaving 11 bases between the germline ends. This CDR3 comprises 14 residues. The sequenced part of the CDR3 DNA is TGTGCCAGCAGTCCTCTAGGGGATAACTATGGC. Its translation: CASSPLGDNYG. The complete CDR3 protein is CASSPLGDNYGYTF.

Here the CDR3 reads CASTPRIVNTEAFF. Incomplete CDR3 DNA: TGTGCCAGTACGCCCCGAATAGTGAACACTGAA. This rearrangement joins TRBV19 to TRBJ1-1; D ambiguous. Read coverage stops 3 residues before the CDR3 terminus; the germline J gene supplies the remainder. The CDR3 spans 14 residues. Germline loops: CDR1 LNHDA, CDR2 SQIVND (reference sequence). Deletions cut 7 bases from V and 0 bases from J, with 12 bases between.

A note on this clone: The read comes to an end 3 residues before the CDR3 does, leaving the germline J gene to fill in the end. The chain recombines TRBV19 with TRBJ2-7; a weak D match, TRBD1 (6 bases). The CDR3 loop spans 13 amino acids. V was trimmed by 3 bases and J by 5 bases, leaving 11 bases between them. CDR1 and CDR2 from the germline V gene are LNHDA and SQIVND (reference sequence). The CDR3 is CASSIGGVNEQYF. Incomplete CDR3 DNA: TGTGCCAGTAGTATTGGGGGCGTGAACGAG. Full variable domain (outside the CDR3, taken from reference TRBV19 and TRBJ2-7): DGGITQSPKYLFRKEGQNVTLSCEQNLNHDAMYWYRQDPGQGLRLIYYSQIVNDFQKGDIAEGYSVSREKKESFPLTVTSAQKNPTAFYLCASSIGGVNEQYFGPGTRLTVT.

Comment on this clone: Coverage ceases 3 residues before the CDR3 finishes, and the germline J gene fills in the end. The J gene is TRBJ2-2, the V gene TRBV5-1; 8 bases are shared with TRBD1. The V gene end was trimmed by 3 bases and the J gene end by 3 bases; junction bases not matched to a gene: 7. This CDR3 is built from 16 residues. Germline CDR1 is SGHRS and CDR2 is YFSETQ. CDR3 DNA, as far as it was read: TGCGCCAGCAGCTGGCCGGACAGGGTCGACACCGGGGAG. This encodes CASSWPDRVDTGE. The full CDR3 protein reads CASSWPDRVDTGELFF.

Concerning this clone itself: The CDR3 is cut off 3 residues early in the read; its end comes from the germline J gene. The chain carries TRBV2 and TRBJ1-5; D remains ambiguous. CDR3 size: 14 residues. Trimming took off 4 bases at V and 0 bases at J, with 7 bases between the two ends. Per germline, CDR1 SNHLY and CDR2 FYNNEI. The CDR3 bases that were read are TGTGCCAGCAGTGCAGGAGTTAGCAATCAGCCC. Its protein product is CASSAGVSNQP. The whole CDR3 protein is CASSAGVSNQPQHF.

About this clone: The missing CDR3 end, 3 residues past where the read stops, is filled in from the germline J gene. This chain joins TRBV19 and TRBJ1-4, with TRBD1 matching 7 bases. V was pared by 5 bases and J by 8 bases, with 11 bases of the junction left unmatched. The germline CDR1 and CDR2 sequences are LNHDA and SQIVND (reference sequence). The CDR3 extends over 15 amino acids. CDR3 DNA (partial): TGTGCCAGTAGTGGAAGGGGGCTTTGGGAAGAAAAA. It translates to CASSGRGLWEEK. The full CDR3 sequence reads CASSGRGLWEEKLFF.

Turning to this clone: The read terminates 3 residues before the CDR3 end, so the remaining end is supplied by the germline J gene. The rearrangement uses TRBV13 and TRBJ2-3, with 11 bases matching TRBD2. CDR3 length equals 19 residues. Germline values: CDR1 PRHDT, CDR2 FYEKMQ (reference sequence). Losses at the gene ends were 2 bases for V and 0 bases for J; bases not matched to a gene: 10. CDR3 sequence reads: CASSLSEGLAETSTDTQYF. CDR3 DNA, as far as it was read: TGTGCCAGCAGCTTAAGTGAGGGACTAGCGGAGACAAGCACAGATACG.

To note about this clone: Coverage ceases 3 residues before the CDR3 finishes, and the germline J gene fills in the end. The V gene is TRBV6-4, the J gene TRBJ2-7; a possible D gene is TRBD2 (5 bases). V shed 1 base and J shed 3 bases, with 16 bases lying between them. Germline CDR1 is MRHNA and CDR2 is SNTAGT. This CDR3 is built from 16 residues. The CDR3 DNA, read in part, is TGTGCCAGCAGTGACTGGACGTCGAGCGGCAGCTACGAG. Amino acids: CASSDWTSSGSYE. The complete CDR3 protein is CASSDWTSSGSYEQYF.

Concerning this clone itself: The read ends 3 residues before the CDR3 terminus; that terminus is restored from the germline J gene. This chain connects TRBV7-2 to TRBJ2-7; tentative D call: TRBD1 (5 bases). Germline CDR1 SGHTA, CDR2 FQGNSA. V was shortened by 5 bases and J by 3 bases, with 14 bases between the two germline ends. This CDR3 region has 14 residues. The CDR3 here is CASSPQRTYYEQYF. CDR3 bases read: TGTGCCAGCAGCCCCCAAAGGACATACTACGAG. Drawing the rest from reference TRBV7-2 and TRBJ2-7, the complete variable domain is GAGVSQSPSNKVTEKGKDVELRCDPISGHTALYWYRQSLGQGLEFLIYFQGNSAPDKSGLPSDRFSAERTGGSVSTLTIQRTQQEDSAVYLCASSPQRTYYEQYFGPGTRLTVT.

For this clone: The missing CDR3 end, 3 residues past where the read stops, is filled in from the germline J gene. This chain connects TRBV23-1 to TRBJ2-7; 13 nucleotides align to TRBD2. TRBV23-1 has ORF status, its function being uncertain. The trim removed 6 bases at V and 1 base at J, leaving 9 bases unmatched. The CDR3 is 17 residues long. The CDR3 reads CASSRTSGRHGSYEQYF. CDR3 DNA (partial): TGCGCCAGCAGCCGGACTAGCGGGAGACATGGGTCCTACGAG.

Concerning this clone itself: Coverage ceases 3 residues before the CDR3 finishes, and the germline J gene fills in the end. The chain uses TRBV11-2 and TRBJ2-7, with 11 bases lining up with TRBD2. Germline CDR1 reads SGHAT; CDR2 reads FQNNGV. This CDR3 has 15 residues. The V gene end was trimmed by 2 bases and the J gene end by 4 bases; junction bases not matched to a gene: 4. The CDR3 is CASSLRLAGYYEQYF. Incomplete CDR3 DNA: TGTGCCAGCAGCTTAAGACTAGCGGGATATTACGAG.

As for this clone: The CDR3 goes on 3 residues after the read ends, and that part is filled in from the germline J gene. This chain uses TRBV7-9 with TRBJ2-1, with 12 bases lining up with TRBD2. Germline assignment: CDR1 SEHNR and CDR2 FQNEAQ (reference sequence). Trimming cost V 2 bases and J 4 bases; bases outside gene matches: 0. CDR3 size: 15 residues. The CDR3 protein is CASSLTSGGYNEQFF. The DNA read from the CDR3 is TGTGCCAGCAGCTTAACTAGCGGGGGGTACAATGAG.

Note on this clone: The missing CDR3 end, 3 residues past where the read stops, is filled in from the germline J gene. The chain combines TRBV5-4 with TRBJ1-1, with D tentatively TRBD1 (5 bases). Per germline, CDR1 SGHNT and CDR2 YYREEE (reference sequence). The CDR3 consists of 11 residues. CDR3 amino acids: CASTQGSEAFF. The CDR3 DNA, read in part, is TGTGCCAGCACCCAGGGATCCGAA. The whole variable domain, remainder taken from reference TRBV5-4 and TRBJ1-1, is ETGVTQSPTHLIKTRGQQVTLRCSSQSGHNTVSWYQQALGQGPQFIFQYYREEENGRGNFPPRFSGLQFPNYSSELNVNALELDDSALYLCASTQGSEAFFGQGTRLTVV.

About this clone itself: The observed sequence ends 3 residues before the CDR3 terminus, with the missing tail filled in from the germline J gene. V is TRBV7-9 and J is TRBJ2-3, with 8 bases fitting TRBD2. The V segment lost 3 bases and the J segment 6 bases; nucleotides outside the gene matches: 2. The length of the CDR3 is 13 residues. Germline CDR1 reads SEHNR; CDR2 reads FQNEAQ (reference sequence). The CDR3 loop is CASSFTGGDTQYF. CDR3 bases read: TGTGCCAGCAGCTTTACGGGGGGGGATACG.

Note on this clone: The read terminates 3 residues ahead of where the CDR3 ends, so the germline J gene completes it. The rearrangement links TRBV19 to TRBJ1-1; D is undetermined. The germline V and J ends were trimmed by 1 base and 3 bases, with 3 bases remaining between them. Germline V gene sequence: CDR1 LNHDA, CDR2 SQIVND (reference sequence). This CDR3 is 12 amino acids long. The CDR3 protein is CASSIADTEAFF. The part of the CDR3 DNA that was read is TGTGCCAGTAGTATAGCGGACACTGAA.

Details on this clone: The read gets to within 3 residues of the CDR3 end, and the germline J gene fills in the rest. The chain carries TRBV6-2 or TRBV6-3 and TRBJ2-5; a possible D gene is TRBD2 (5 bases). The V end was cut by 6 bases, the J end by 0 bases, with 14 bases between. The length of the CDR3 is 15 residues. CDR1 and CDR2 from the germline V gene are MNHEY and SVGEGT. Incomplete CDR3 DNA: TGTGCCAGCAGCCCCGGACTGGGGAACCAAGAGACC. It encodes CASSPGLGNQET. The full CDR3 protein reads CASSPGLGNQETQYF.

In the case of this clone: The CDR3 end lies 3 residues beyond the end of the read and is filled in from the germline J gene. The chain recombines TRBV29-1 with TRBJ2-7; D possibly corresponds to TRBD1 (5 bases). Trimming took 3 bases from V and 3 from J, leaving 12 bases between them. The germline V gene encodes CDR1 SQVTM and CDR2 ANQGSEA. This CDR3 comprises 13 residues. This CDR3 reads CSVDKAGNYEQYF. CDR3 bases read: TGCAGCGTTGATAAAGCAGGGAACTACGAG.

Partial CDR3 DNA: TGCAGCGTTTTGACAGGTACTCAAGAGACC. Translation: CSVLTGTQET. The complete CDR3 sequence is CSVLTGTQETQYF. The chain has TRBV29-1 and TRBJ2-5, with a weak D call TRBD1 (6 bases). The missing CDR3 end, 3 residues past where the read stops, is filled in from the germline J gene. From germline, CDR1 is SQVTM and CDR2 ANQGSEA. The CDR3 consists of 13 residues. V was cut by 5 bases and J by 2 bases, with 12 bases left in between. Variable domain in full (rest from reference TRBV29-1 and TRBJ2-5): SAVISQKPSRDICQRGTSLTIQCQVDSQVTMMFWYRQQPGQSLTLIATANQGSEATYESGFVIDKFPISRPNLTFSTLTVSNMSPEDSSIYLCSVLTGTQETQYFGPGTRLLVL.

As regards this clone: The DNA ends 3 residues before the CDR3 does, and the rest of the CDR3 is filled in from the germline J gene. The chain employs TRBV20-1 and TRBJ2-1, with TRBD2 matching 7 bases. The ends lost 3 bases at V and 4 bases at J; junction bases unmatched: 9. The CDR3 is 15 amino acids. The germline V gene has CDR1 DFQATT and CDR2 SNEGSKA (reference sequence). The sequenced part of the CDR3 DNA is TGCAGTGCTAGGCTTTGGGGGGAGGGTTACAATGAG. This gives the protein CSARLWGEGYNE. The entire CDR3 protein is CSARLWGEGYNEQFF.

On this clone itself: The CDR3 goes on 3 residues after the read ends, and that part is filled in from the germline J gene. The chain couples TRBV5-6 to TRBJ1-1; D might be TRBD1 (5 bases). The CDR3 spans 12 residues. V lost 4 bases and J 5 bases, leaving 9 bases between the germline ends. Germline CDR1 SGHDT, CDR2 YYEEEE. The CDR3 sequence is CASSAGSTEAFF. The DNA read from the CDR3 is TGTGCCAGCAGCGCAGGGAGTACTGAA.

Worth noting for this clone: The sequence runs out 3 residues before the end of the CDR3; the remainder is reconstructed from the germline J gene. The chain links TRBV5-1 to TRBJ1-6, with D maybe TRBD1 (6 bases). Trimming took 0 bases from V and 6 from J, leaving 10 bases between them. This CDR3 has 15 residues. CDR1 SGHRS and CDR2 YFSETQ come from the germline V gene. The CDR3 reads CASSLGWGPNSPLHF. The sequenced CDR3 bases are TGCGCCAGCAGCTTGGGCTGGGGGCCTAATTCACCC.